This TCR beta chain was recorded in a study of Graves' ophthalmopathy and Graves' hyperthyroidism. Study as a whole: Calling hyperthyroidism stable required that no ophthalmopathy show up within 18 months of follow-up.

Ages of hyperthyroidism patients ran from 18 to 65, and their diagnoses were new, under 2 months' duration. In this cohort, patients with other autoimmune diseases, uncontrolled infections, pregnancy or lactation were excluded. The authors diagnosed from clinical symptoms, serum thyroxine, TRAb, thyroid ultrasound and orbital computed tomography. The CDR3 sequence is 11 residues long. V lost 8 bases to trimming and J lost 4 bases, with 8 bases between them. Germline values: CDR1 LNHDA, CDR2 SQIVND (reference sequence). TCR beta CDR3 amplification used RNA transcripts. The library came from an HTBI-primed first-round RT-PCR and a second-round multiplex PCR. TCRdb independently ran MiXCR on the multiplex PCR reads; one entry per CDR3 protein. The sample lists over a million distinct CDR3 sequences; approximately 35% were seen once.

The TCR sequence derives from an adult man with Graves' hyperthyroidism. This chain joins TRBV19 and TRBJ1-1; D ambiguous. Material for sequencing was peripheral blood or thyroid tissue (not recorded which). The CDR3 is CASLSATEAFF. DNA for the CDR3: TGTGCCAGTCTGTCCGCCACTGAAGCTTTCTTT.